These 15 T cell receptor beta chains were sequenced from one sample in a study of shared clonotypes between healthy human individuals. The data were produced by immunoSEQ multiplex PCR, yet TCRdb's version contains in-frame clones alone and is incomplete. Of roughly 2,500,000 clones listed, approximately 93% are singletons. Sample: naive CD4+ T cells from PBMCs. Subset defined: CD45RA+ positively selected. The origin of the receptors is a man younger than 35 in good health. Some clones in this sample may be carry-over from other donors' samples.

This clone was counted once. The chain combines TRBV7-9 with TRBJ1-4, with 7 bases aligning to TRBD1. This CDR3 has 17 residues. Germline V gene data show CDR1 as SEHNR and CDR2 as FQNEAQ (reference sequence). After removal of 1 base from V and 1 base from J, the junction contained 6 bases not matched to a gene. Here the CDR3 reads CASSLDRGVGTNEKLFF. In DNA form, the CDR3 reads TGTGCCAGCAGCTTAGACAGGGGAGTCGGAACTAATGAAAAACTGTTTTTT.

There are a few counts of this clone. The J gene is TRBJ1-2, the V gene TRBV5-8; no reliable D call. The V gene lost 0 bases and the J gene lost 8 bases, with 2 bases spanning the gap. CDR1 and CDR2 from the germline V gene are SGHTS and YDEGEE. This CDR3 is built from 10 residues. CDR3 loop: CASSLVGYTF. CDR3 coding DNA: TGTGCCAGCAGCTTGGTCGGCTACACCTTC.

The chain couples TRBV6-1 to TRBJ1-4; no definite D call. From germline, CDR1 is MNHNS and CDR2 SASEGT. V lost 3 bases and J 4 bases, leaving 18 bases between the germline ends. The CDR3 has 17 residues. The DNA for the CDR3 is TGTGCCAGCAGTGACGAGCTAAGAGGACGGTTTAATGAAAAACTGTTTTTT. This encodes CASSDELRGRFNEKLFF.

This sequence joins TRBV19 and TRBJ2-1; D possibly matches TRBD1 or TRBD2 (5 bases each). V lost 3 bases, J lost 9 bases, and 9 bases lay in between. This CDR3 contains 12 residues. CDR1 and CDR2 (germline): LNHDA, SQIVND (reference sequence). DNA of the CDR3: TGTGCCAGTAGTATGAGAGGGGTTGAGCAGTTCTTC. It encodes CASSMRGVEQFF.

The chain recombines TRBV28 with TRBJ1-5; possibly TRBD1 for D (6 bases). Germline V CDR1 and CDR2: MDHEN, SYDVKM. The V end lost 3 bases, the J end lost 4 bases, and 10 bases lay between the germline ends. The CDR3 sequence is 14 residues long. The CDR3, as DNA: TGTGCCAGCAGTTTGCGGGGGCGGAATCAGCCCCAGCATTTT. It encodes CASSLRGRNQPQHF.

The chain links TRBV29-1 to TRBJ2-1; 8 bases line up with TRBD1. V trimming: 6 bases; J trimming: 6 bases; junction bases outside the gene matches: 13. This CDR3 has 15 residues. Per germline, CDR1 SQVTM and CDR2 ANQGSEA. The CDR3 loop reads CSVGTGLFPRNEQFF. In DNA, the CDR3 is TGCAGCGTGGGGACAGGACTCTTCCCACGCAATGAGCAGTTCTTC.

V gene TRBV7-3 combines with J gene TRBJ2-2, with D perhaps being TRBD1 or TRBD2 (5 bases each). The V end was cut by 5 bases, the J end by 3 bases, with 16 bases between. The CDR3 is made up of 16 amino acids. Germline CDR1 and CDR2: SGHTA and FQGTGA. The CDR3 protein is CASSPTTGPYTGELFF. The CDR3 DNA reads as TGTGCCAGCAGCCCCACAACGGGACCATACACCGGGGAGCTGTTTTTT.

The gene calls are TRBV4-3 and TRBJ2-1; no clear D. This CDR3 comprises 18 residues. The germline gives CDR1 LGHNA, CDR2 YSLEER. V gave up 1 base and J gave up 0 bases, with 16 bases separating them. CDR3 DNA: TGCGCCAGCAGCCAAGTAGGGCAGGCTGGCAGCTCCTACAATGAGCAGTTCTTC. It specifies CASSQVGQAGSSYNEQFF.

The rearrangement links TRBV10-3 to TRBJ1-4; 10 nucleotides align to TRBD1. CDR1 is ENHRY and CDR2 is SYGVKD in the germline V gene. The CDR3 is 15 residues long. V trimming: 4 bases; J trimming: 8 bases; junction bases outside the gene matches: 7. The CDR3 DNA reads as TGTGCCATCAGTGGATCGACAGGGGGCGAGGAAAAACTGTTTTTT. It encodes CAISGSTGGEEKLFF.

This clone was counted once. The rearrangement joins TRBV6-5 to TRBJ1-3; a possible D gene is TRBD1 (6 bases). The CDR3 covers 12 residues. The V and J ends lost 5 bases and 4 bases respectively, with 6 bases between them. Germline V gene data show CDR1 as MNHEY and CDR2 as SVGAGI. This chain's CDR3 is CASSGGGNTIYF. Here the CDR3 DNA reads TGTGCCAGCAGTGGGGGCGGAAACACCATATATTTT.

J is TRBJ2-3 and V is TRBV27, with 7 bases fitting TRBD2. The V and J ends lost 4 bases and 13 bases, in that order; junction bases with no gene match: 8. Germline CDR1 and CDR2: MNHEY and SMNVEV (reference sequence). This CDR3 region has 12 residues. Written as DNA, the CDR3 is TGTGCCAGCAGTTCTTTCCGGGAGGTGAAGTATTTT. This sequence encodes CASSSFREVKYF.

CDR3 residues: CARSVGTVRSADTQYF. In DNA form, the CDR3 reads TGTGCCAGAAGCGTCGGGACAGTTAGGTCTGCAGATACGCAGTATTTT. The chain uses TRBV5-3 and TRBJ2-3; 7 positions match TRBD1. TRBV5-3 is treated as an ORF (open reading frame) with a function not yet certain. The CDR3 length is 16 residues. V gave up 4 bases and J gave up 4 bases; unmatched junction bases: 12.

The chain carries TRBV5-1 and TRBJ2-2; 9 nucleotides align to TRBD2. V dropped 5 bases and J dropped 1; count of bases not matched to a gene: 3. The CDR3 sequence is 15 residues long. Looked up from germline, CDR1 is SGHRS and CDR2 is YFSETQ. Written as DNA, the CDR3 is TGCGCCAGCAGGAATAGCGGGGGGAACACCGGGGAGCTGTTTTTT. It yields the protein CASRNSGGNTGELFF.

The rearrangement uses TRBV9 and TRBJ2-1; 7 nucleotides align to TRBD2. CDR3 length: 16 residues. CDR1 is SGDLS, CDR2 YYNGEE, per germline. Trimming took 4 bases from V and 8 from J; bases not matched to a gene: 15. This CDR3 is CASSTKVAGVRDEQFF. The CDR3 DNA reads TGTGCCAGCAGCACAAAGGTGGCGGGAGTACGCGATGAGCAGTTCTTC.

The CDR3 region is CASSTWASGNYNEQFF. DNA of the CDR3: TGTGCCAGCAGTACCTGGGCCAGCGGGAACTACAATGAGCAGTTCTTC. The rearrangement joins TRBV28 to TRBJ2-1; 7 bases align to TRBD2. The trim removed 5 bases at V and 3 bases at J, leaving 10 bases unmatched. The germline V gene has CDR1 MDHEN and CDR2 SYDVKM. The CDR3 extends over 16 amino acids.